This T cell receptor beta chain was retrieved from a study of CD4 and CD8 cells across lung adenocarcinoma regions (dated by TCRdb to 2017 to 2018). Background for the entire study: The study examined intratumor heterogeneity of the T cell receptor repertoire by comparing tumor centers with tumor margins.

Comment on this clonotype: There is no known antigen for this receptor. Qualities for individual bases were not recorded, and no much larger clone is one base off.

Receptor amplification or capture employed PCR. The sample was run on a HiSeq X Ten. TCRdb handled the public reads itself, with Q25 trimming in fastp and clone calling in MiXCR, and kept productive beta chains. Rows with a matching CDR3 protein are joined into one entry that keeps the most common DNA and genes. The sample includes about 16,000 distinct CDR3 sequences, with approximately 50% observed a single time. Less than 35% of the sample is taken by the ten largest. From the germline V gene, CDR1 is SGDLS and CDR2 is YYNGEE. The CDR3 has 14 amino acids, counting the end cysteine and phenylalanine. Only the CDR3 DNA stays, 42 bases, in frame from base 1. V gives up 3 bases and J gives up 10 bases, and the segment between their germline ends measures 14 bases. The donors were patients who had localized lung adenocarcinoma, which is a subtype of non-small cell lung cancer. These samples came from the centers of localized lung adenocarcinomas. For TCR repertoire analysis, CD8+ T cells from tumor tissue were profiled apart from CD4+ T cells.

The TCR comes from a female donor with lung adenocarcinoma. The CD4 and CD8 labels of this study may be unreliable. The sequenced material came from CD8+ T cells from the center of a lung tumor. This sample's cell subset or site label indicates: tumor center region. Recombination connected TRBV9 to TRBJ1-6, with TRBD1 tentatively as D gene (5 bases match). The CDR3 in this case is CASSGGGPGSPLHF. The DNA is TGTGCCAGCAGCGGGGGCGGCCCCGGGTCACCCCTCCACTTT.